These T cell receptor beta chains were read from a single sample in a study of blood T cell repertoires in COVID-19. Assay: immunoSEQ multiplex PCR; the TCRdb copy retains only in-frame clones and omits some. The sample records some 140,000 clones, approximately 80% being singletons. The source material was peripheral blood. All receptors derive from a woman over 75 with acute or convalescent COVID-19. Both conserved end residues are part of each CDR3. A D gene is named only where the DNA matches it firmly.

D: TRBD1
J: TRBJ1-1
V: TRBV5-1
DNA: TGCGCCAGCAGCAGGGACAGATATGAAGCTTTCTTT
CDR3: CASSRDRYEAFF

D: NA
J: TRBJ2-1
V: TRBV7-3
DNA: TGTGCCAGCAGCCTATCCGGGACACCCTACAATGAGCAGTTCTTC
CDR3: CASSLSGTPYNEQFF

D: TRBD1
J: TRBJ1-4
V: TRBV3-1/TRBV3-2
DNA: TGTGCCAGCAGTGAAAGACAGGGGTTCGAAAAACTGTTTTTT
CDR3: CASSERQGFEKLFF

D: TRBD1
J: TRBJ2-1
V: TRBV7-6
DNA: TGTGCCAGCAGCTACCGAGACAGGGGTTATCTCAATGAGCAGTTCTTC
CDR3: CASSYRDRGYLNEQFF

D: TRBD2
J: TRBJ2-3
V: TRBV5-1
DNA: TGCGCCAGCAGCTTGGATGGCGGGGGGAGCACAGATACGCAGTATTTT
CDR3: CASSLDGGGSTDTQYF

D: TRBD2
J: TRBJ2-1
V: TRBV10-1
DNA: TGCGCCAGCAGGCTCGGGACTAGCGGGGGGAAAGTCAATGAGCAGTTCTTC
CDR3: CASRLGTSGGKVNEQFF

D: NA
J: TRBJ1-5
V: TRBV21-1
DNA: TGTGCCGGCACTAACGCAGGGGGCAGGAATCAGCCCCAGCATTTT
CDR3: CAGTNAGGRNQPQHF

D: NA
J: TRBJ2-5
V: TRBV3-1/TRBV3-2
DNA: TGTGCCAGCAGCCAGGGCCTCCAAGAGACCCAGTACTTC
CDR3: CASSQGLQETQYF

D: NA
J: TRBJ1-2
V: TRBV19
DNA: TGTGCCAGTAGTGGGGCGGACTATGGCTACACCTTC
CDR3: CASSGADYGYTF

D: TRBD1
J: TRBJ2-2
V: TRBV19
DNA: TGTGCCAGTAGTATAATCGGGACAGGGGGGGGTAACACCGGGGAGCTGTTTTTT
CDR3: CASSIIGTGGGNTGELFF

D: TRBD1
J: TRBJ1-2
V: TRBV11-2
DNA: TGTGCCAGCAGCTCACGGGACAGGTTCCCTTATGGCTACACCTTC
CDR3: CASSSRDRFPYGYTF

D: NA
J: TRBJ2-1
V: TRBV5-6
DNA: TGTGCCAGCAGCTTTACAGGGCGCTGGAACAATGAGCAGTTCTTC
CDR3: CASSFTGRWNNEQFF

D: NA
J: TRBJ1-5
V: TRBV4-1
DNA: TGCGCCAGCAGCCAAGAACTTGCTACCTATCAGCCCCAGCATTTT
CDR3: CASSQELATYQPQHF

D: NA
J: TRBJ2-7
V: TRBV6-5
DNA: TGTGCCAGCAGTTACCAGGCAGGGGCCTACGAGCAGTACTTC
CDR3: CASSYQAGAYEQYF

D: TRBD1
J: TRBJ1-2
V: TRBV14
DNA: TGTGCCAGCAGTCTCACAGGGGTCCGAGGCTACACCTTC
CDR3: CASSLTGVRGYTF

D: NA
J: TRBJ2-7
V: TRBV12-5
DNA: TGTGCTAGTGGTCAAGACAGGCCGGGGTCCTACGAGCAGTACTTC
CDR3: CASGQDRPGSYEQYF

D: TRBD2
J: TRBJ2-5
V: TRBV19
DNA: TGTGCCAGTAGTTCGGCGGGGGGAGAGACCCAGTACTTC
CDR3: CASSSAGGETQYF

D: TRBD1
J: TRBJ1-1
V: TRBV4-2
DNA: TGTGCCAGCAGCCAAGAGGGGACAGTGAACACTGAAGCTTTCTTT
CDR3: CASSQEGTVNTEAFF

D: NA
J: TRBJ1-1
V: TRBV6-5
DNA: TGTGCCAGCCGTACAGGATCCCCTGAAGCTTTCTTT
CDR3: CASRTGSPEAFF

D: TRBD1
J: TRBJ2-5
V: TRBV28
DNA: TGTGCCAGCAGCTATTGGGACAGGGGGCGCGGGGAGACCCAGTACTTC
CDR3: CASSYWDRGRGETQYF

D: NA
J: TRBJ1-2
V: TRBV11-2
DNA: TGTGCCAGCAGCTCGCTGCGCCTCTATGGCTACACCTTC
CDR3: CASSSLRLYGYTF

D: NA
J: TRBJ1-4
V: TRBV7-2
DNA: TGTGCCAGCAGCCGCGGCGCTGCAACTAATGAAAAACTGTTTTTT
CDR3: CASSRGAATNEKLFF

D: NA
J: TRBJ2-2
V: TRBV5-1
DNA: TGCGCCAGCAGAGGCGGGAAGGGCACCGGGGAGCTGTTTTTT
CDR3: CASRGGKGTGELFF

D: TRBD1
J: TRBJ1-1
V: TRBV30
DNA: TGTGCCTGGGTGTTCGGGACAGCGAACACTGAAGCTTTCTTT
CDR3: CAWVFGTANTEAFF